This TCR beta chain was recorded in a study of T-cell reconstitution after alpha-beta-depleted transplantation in children. Comment on this clonotype: What it recognizes is unknown.

Notes on the study in general: High day-60 TCRbeta diversity in some patients came from surviving recipient T cells and thymic progenitors.

Preparation of the TCRbeta library used unique molecular identifiers. Using its own MiXCR run on the PCR reads, TCRdb lists one record per CDR3 protein. The repertoire holds a few hundred thousand distinct CDR3 sequences, with roughly two fifths as singletons. The sequence derives from a girl aged 2 to 10 with aplastic anemia, due to receive a stem cell transplant. The sequenced sample was PBMCs, obtained before TCRalphabeta/CD19-depleted stem cell transplant.

The CDR3 DNA reads as TGCAGCGTTGGACGGGAGTACCCCTACGAGCAGTACTTC. Amino acids: CSVGREYPYEQYF. This chain uses TRBV29-1 with TRBJ2-7; maybe TRBD2 (6 bases). V shed 4 bases and J shed 2 bases, with 12 bases lying between them. CDR3 length: 13 residues. Germline CDR1 reads SQVTM; CDR2 reads ANQGSEA.